Each of the 8 T cell receptor beta chains below was sequenced from the same sample in a study of PD-L1 blockade in urothelial cancer. The time point denotes: pretreatment peripheral blood. This table comes from immunoSEQ multiplex PCR, and its TCRdb copy is limited to in-frame clones, with some not included. The table has 84,000 or so clones, 70% to 90% seen once. The material was PBMCs, obtained around atezolizumab (anti-PD-L1) treatment. The source of these receptors is a man between 60 and 75 years old with urothelial cancer.

The chain joins TRBV4-2 to TRBJ2-5, with 10 positions matching TRBD1. The CDR3 loop spans 17 amino acids. V lost 2 bases to trimming and J lost 5 bases; unmatched junction nucleotides: 11. Looked up from germline, CDR1 is LGHNA and CDR2 is YNFKEQ. The CDR3 region is CASSQNTLGQGLETQYF. For the CDR3, the DNA is TGTGCCAGCAGCCAAAATACCTTGGGACAGGGGTTGGAGACCCAGTACTTC.

CDR3 loop: CASSLTGVRDTEAFF. The CDR3 nucleotides are TGTGCCAGCAGCTTGACAGGGGTCCGGGACACTGAAGCTTTCTTT. The genes are TRBV7-3 and TRBJ1-1; TRBD1 agrees at 8 bases. Germline lookup yields CDR1 SGHTA and CDR2 FQGTGA. This CDR3 comprises 15 residues. J was trimmed by 3 bases and V by 3 bases; bases with no gene match: 6. Full variable domain (missing parts from reference TRBV7-3 and TRBJ1-1): GAGVSQTPSNKVTEKGKYVELRCDPISGHTALYWYRQSLGQGPEFLIYFQGTGAADDSGLPNDRFFAVRPEGSVSTLKIQRTERGDSAVYLCASSLTGVRDTEAFFGQGTRLTVV.

There are a few counts of this clone. The J gene is TRBJ1-2, the V gene TRBV18; tentatively, D is TRBD1 (6 bases). CDR3 length equals 15 residues. Trimming took 3 bases from V and 5 from J, leaving 16 bases between them. Per germline, CDR1 KGHSH and CDR2 LQKENI. The CDR3 loop is CASSPGTSSTYGYTF. CDR3 nucleotide sequence: TGTGCCAGCTCACCGGGGACATCCTCTACATATGGCTACACCTTC.

The chain has TRBV5-1 and TRBJ2-7; D possibly corresponds to TRBD1 (7 bases). The CDR3 covers 14 residues. The V end lost 5 bases, the J end lost 3 bases, and 15 bases lay between the germline ends. Per the germline V gene, CDR1 is SGHRS and CDR2 is YFSETQ. The CDR3 here is CASRVAGGSYEQYF. CDR3 nucleotide sequence: TGCGCCAGCAGGGTCGCAGGGGGGAGCTACGAGCAGTACTTC.

V usage is TRBV7-6 and J usage is TRBJ1-2, with 7 bases aligning to TRBD1. Losses at the gene ends were 5 bases for V and 8 bases for J; bases not matched to a gene: 14. Germline assignment: CDR1 SGHVS and CDR2 FNYEAQ. The CDR3 length is 15 residues. The CDR3 bases are TGTGCCAGCAGCCCGGGACAGTCCGCGTCCGGCGGCTACACCTTC. Protein product: CASSPGQSASGGYTF.

V and J are TRBV5-5 and TRBJ2-7; D unresolved. Trimming shortened V by 4 bases and J by 0 bases, and 5 bases separated the two germline ends. The CDR3 has 12 residues. CDR1 and CDR2 from the germline V gene are SGHKS and YYEKEE (reference sequence). The CDR3 sequence is CASSHISYEQYF. The DNA for the CDR3 is TGTGCCAGCAGCCACATCTCCTACGAGCAGTACTTC.

The CDR3 nucleotides read TGTGCCAGCAGCCAGCGGGAGTTGTTGACAGATACGCAGTATTTT. Its protein is CASSQRELLTDTQYF. J is TRBJ2-3 and V is TRBV28; 8 nucleotides line up with TRBD2. Germline trimming cut 6 bases from V and 3 bases from J; bases unmatched to any gene: 8. In germline, CDR1 is MDHEN, CDR2 SYDVKM. The CDR3 spans 15 residues.

The rearrangement links TRBV5-1 to TRBJ2-2; D is uncertain. The CDR3 has 11 residues. V was pared by 7 bases and J by 8 bases, with 9 bases between. Germline V gene lookup returns CDR1 SGHRS and CDR2 YFSETQ. CDR3 bases: TGCGCCAGCGGTCTTGCGGGGGAGCTGTTTTTT. Translation gives CASGLAGELFF.